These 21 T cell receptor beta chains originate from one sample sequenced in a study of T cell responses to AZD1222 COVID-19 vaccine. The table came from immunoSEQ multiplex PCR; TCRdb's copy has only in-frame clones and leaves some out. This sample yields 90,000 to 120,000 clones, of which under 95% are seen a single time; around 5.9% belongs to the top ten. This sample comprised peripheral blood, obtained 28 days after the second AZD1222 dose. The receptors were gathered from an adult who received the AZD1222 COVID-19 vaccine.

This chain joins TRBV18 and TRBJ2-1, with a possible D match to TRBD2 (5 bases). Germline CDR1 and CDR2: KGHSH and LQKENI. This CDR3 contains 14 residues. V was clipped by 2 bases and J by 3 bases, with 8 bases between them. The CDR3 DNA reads TGTGCCAGCTCACCATCGGCGGGCTACAATGAGCAGTTCTTC. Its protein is CASSPSAGYNEQFF.

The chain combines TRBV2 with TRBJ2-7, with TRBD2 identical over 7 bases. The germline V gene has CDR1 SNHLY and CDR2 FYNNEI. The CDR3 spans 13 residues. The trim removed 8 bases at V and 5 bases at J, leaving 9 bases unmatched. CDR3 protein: CASLGGSIHEQYF. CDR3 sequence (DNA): TGTGCCAGCTTGGGCGGGAGTATCCACGAGCAGTACTTC.

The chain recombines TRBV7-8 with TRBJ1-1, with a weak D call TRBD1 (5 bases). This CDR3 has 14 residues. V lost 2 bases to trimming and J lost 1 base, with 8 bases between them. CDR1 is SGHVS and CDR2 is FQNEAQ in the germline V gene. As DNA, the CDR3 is TGTGCCAGCAGCTTACTCGACAGGAACACTGAAGCTTTCTTT. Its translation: CASSLLDRNTEAFF.

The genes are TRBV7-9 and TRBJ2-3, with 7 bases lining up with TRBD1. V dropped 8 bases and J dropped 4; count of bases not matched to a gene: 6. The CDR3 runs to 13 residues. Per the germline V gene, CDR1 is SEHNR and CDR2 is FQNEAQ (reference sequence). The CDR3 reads CASWRQGADTQYF. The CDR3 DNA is TGTGCCAGCTGGAGACAGGGCGCAGATACGCAGTATTTT.

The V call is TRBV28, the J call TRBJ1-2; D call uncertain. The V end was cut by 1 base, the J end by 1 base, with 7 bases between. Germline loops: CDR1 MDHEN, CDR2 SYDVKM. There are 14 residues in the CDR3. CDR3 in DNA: TGTGCCAGCAGTTTATCCCTAGGTAACTATGGCTACACCTTC. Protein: CASSLSLGNYGYTF.

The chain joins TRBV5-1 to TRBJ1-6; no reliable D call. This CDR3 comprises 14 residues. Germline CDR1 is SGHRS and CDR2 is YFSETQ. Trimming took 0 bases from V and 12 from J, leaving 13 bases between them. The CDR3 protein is CASSLEHQIGPLHF. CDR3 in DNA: TGCGCCAGCAGCTTGGAGCACCAAATAGGACCCCTCCACTTT.

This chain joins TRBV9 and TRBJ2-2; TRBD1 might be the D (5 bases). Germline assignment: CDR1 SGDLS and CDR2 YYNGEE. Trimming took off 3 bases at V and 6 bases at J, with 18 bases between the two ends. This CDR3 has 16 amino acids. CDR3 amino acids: CASSGGPQAVAGELFF. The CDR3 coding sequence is TGTGCCAGCAGCGGCGGTCCACAGGCCGTCGCCGGGGAGCTGTTTTTT.

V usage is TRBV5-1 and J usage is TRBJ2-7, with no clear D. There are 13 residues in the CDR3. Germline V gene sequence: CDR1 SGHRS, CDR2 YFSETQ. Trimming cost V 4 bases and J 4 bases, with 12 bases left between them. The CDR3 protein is CASSLFGPYEQYF. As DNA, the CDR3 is TGCGCCAGCAGCCTATTTGGGCCATACGAGCAGTACTTC.

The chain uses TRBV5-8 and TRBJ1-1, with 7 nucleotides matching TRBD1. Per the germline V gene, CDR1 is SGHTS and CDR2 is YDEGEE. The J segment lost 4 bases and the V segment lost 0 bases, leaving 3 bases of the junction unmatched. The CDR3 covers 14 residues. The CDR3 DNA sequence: TGTGCCAGCAGCTTGGGAGGGGGCTTCACTGAAGCTTTCTTT. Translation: CASSLGGGFTEAFF. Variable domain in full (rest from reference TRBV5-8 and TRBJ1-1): EAGVTQSPTHLIKTRGQQATLRCSPISGHTSVYWYQQALGLGLQFLLWYDEGEERNRGNFPPRFSGRQFPNYSSELNVNALELEDSALYLCASSLGGGFTEAFFGQGTRLTVV.

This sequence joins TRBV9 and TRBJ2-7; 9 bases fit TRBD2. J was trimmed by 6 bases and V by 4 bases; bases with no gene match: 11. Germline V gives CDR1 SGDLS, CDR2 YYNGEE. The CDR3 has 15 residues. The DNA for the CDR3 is TGTGCCAGCAGCTCCCGACTAGCGGACCCCGGCGAGCAGTACTTC. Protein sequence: CASSSRLADPGEQYF.

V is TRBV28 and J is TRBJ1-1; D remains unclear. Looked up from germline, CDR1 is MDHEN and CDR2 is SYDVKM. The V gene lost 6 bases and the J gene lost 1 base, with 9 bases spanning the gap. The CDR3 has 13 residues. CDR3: CASRMGWNTEAFF. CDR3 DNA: TGTGCCAGCAGAATGGGGTGGAACACTGAAGCTTTCTTT.

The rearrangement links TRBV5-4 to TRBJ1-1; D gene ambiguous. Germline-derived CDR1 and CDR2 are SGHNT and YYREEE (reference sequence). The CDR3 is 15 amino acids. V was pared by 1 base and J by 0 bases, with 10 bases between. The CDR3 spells CASSLTAAMNTEAFF. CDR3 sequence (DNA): TGTGCCAGCAGCTTGACGGCAGCCATGAACACTGAAGCTTTCTTT.

For the CDR3, the DNA is TGTGCCAGCAGTCCCGATGGGGAGCTGTTTTTT. This codes for CASSPDGELFF. The chain couples TRBV12-3 or TRBV12-4 to TRBJ2-2; D gene ambiguous. Trimming took 5 bases from V and 8 from J, leaving 6 bases between them. This CDR3 has 11 residues.

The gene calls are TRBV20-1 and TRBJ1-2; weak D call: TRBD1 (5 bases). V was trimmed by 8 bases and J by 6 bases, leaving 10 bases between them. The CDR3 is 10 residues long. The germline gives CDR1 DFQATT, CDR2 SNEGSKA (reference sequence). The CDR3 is CSWGRDGYTF. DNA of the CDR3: TGCAGTTGGGGCAGGGATGGCTACACCTTC.

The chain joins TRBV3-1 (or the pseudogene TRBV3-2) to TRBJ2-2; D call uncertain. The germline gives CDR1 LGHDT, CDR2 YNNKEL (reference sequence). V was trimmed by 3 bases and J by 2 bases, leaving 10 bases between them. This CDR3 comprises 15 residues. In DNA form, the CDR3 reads TGTGCCAGCAGCCAGAGACGGGTAAACACCGGGGAGCTGTTTTTT. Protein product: CASSQRRVNTGELFF.

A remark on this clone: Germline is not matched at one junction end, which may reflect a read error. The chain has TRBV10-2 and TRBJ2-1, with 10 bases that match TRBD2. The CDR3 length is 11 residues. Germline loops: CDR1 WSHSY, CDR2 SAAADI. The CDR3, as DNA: TGCGCCAGCAGTGGAACTAGCGGGAACCTCTTC. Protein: CASSGTSGNLF.

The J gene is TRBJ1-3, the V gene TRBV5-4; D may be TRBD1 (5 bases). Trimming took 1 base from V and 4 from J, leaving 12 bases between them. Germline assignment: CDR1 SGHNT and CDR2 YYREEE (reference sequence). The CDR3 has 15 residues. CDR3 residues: CASSLWGRSGNTIYF. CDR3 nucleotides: TGTGCCAGCAGCTTGTGGGGCCGGTCGGGAAACACCATATATTTT.

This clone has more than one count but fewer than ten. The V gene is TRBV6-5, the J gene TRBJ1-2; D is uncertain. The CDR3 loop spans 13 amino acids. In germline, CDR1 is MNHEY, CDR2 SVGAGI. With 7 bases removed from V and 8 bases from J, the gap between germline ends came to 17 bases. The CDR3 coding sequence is TGTGCCAGCATCTCGGGGATTCTAGGGGGCTACACCTTC. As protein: CASISGILGGYTF.

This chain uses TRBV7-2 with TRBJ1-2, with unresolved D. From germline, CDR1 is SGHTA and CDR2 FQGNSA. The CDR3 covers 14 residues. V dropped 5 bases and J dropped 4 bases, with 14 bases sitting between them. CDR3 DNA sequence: TGTGCCAGCAGCCCCCCCCTGAACAGCTATGGCTACACCTTC. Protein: CASSPPLNSYGYTF.

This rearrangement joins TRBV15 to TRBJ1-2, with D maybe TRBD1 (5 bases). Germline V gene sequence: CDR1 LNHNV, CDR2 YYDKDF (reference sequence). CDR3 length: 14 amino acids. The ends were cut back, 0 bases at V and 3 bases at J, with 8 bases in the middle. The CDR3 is CATSRDAQDYGYTF. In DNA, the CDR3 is TGTGCCACCAGCAGAGATGCACAGGACTATGGCTACACCTTC.

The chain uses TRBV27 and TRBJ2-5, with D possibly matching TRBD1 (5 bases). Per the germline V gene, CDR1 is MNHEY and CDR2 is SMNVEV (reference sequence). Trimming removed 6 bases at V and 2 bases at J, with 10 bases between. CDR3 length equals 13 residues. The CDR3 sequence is CASRGHLQETQYF. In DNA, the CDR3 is TGTGCCAGCAGAGGACACCTTCAAGAGACCCAGTACTTC.